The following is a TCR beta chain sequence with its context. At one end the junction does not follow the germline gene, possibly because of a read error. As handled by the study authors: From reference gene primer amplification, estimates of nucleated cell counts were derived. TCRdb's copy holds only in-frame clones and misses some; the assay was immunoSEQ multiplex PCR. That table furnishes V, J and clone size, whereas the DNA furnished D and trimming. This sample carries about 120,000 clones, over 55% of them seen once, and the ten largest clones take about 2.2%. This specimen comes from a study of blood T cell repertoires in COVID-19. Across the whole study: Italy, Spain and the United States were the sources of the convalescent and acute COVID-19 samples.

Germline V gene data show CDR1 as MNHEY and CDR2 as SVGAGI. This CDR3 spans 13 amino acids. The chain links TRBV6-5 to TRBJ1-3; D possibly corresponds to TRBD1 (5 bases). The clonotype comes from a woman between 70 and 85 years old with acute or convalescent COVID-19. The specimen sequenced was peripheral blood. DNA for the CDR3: TGTGCCAGCAGTACCCTGGGGGGTACGGTGGGTAACTTT. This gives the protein CASSTLGGTVGNF.